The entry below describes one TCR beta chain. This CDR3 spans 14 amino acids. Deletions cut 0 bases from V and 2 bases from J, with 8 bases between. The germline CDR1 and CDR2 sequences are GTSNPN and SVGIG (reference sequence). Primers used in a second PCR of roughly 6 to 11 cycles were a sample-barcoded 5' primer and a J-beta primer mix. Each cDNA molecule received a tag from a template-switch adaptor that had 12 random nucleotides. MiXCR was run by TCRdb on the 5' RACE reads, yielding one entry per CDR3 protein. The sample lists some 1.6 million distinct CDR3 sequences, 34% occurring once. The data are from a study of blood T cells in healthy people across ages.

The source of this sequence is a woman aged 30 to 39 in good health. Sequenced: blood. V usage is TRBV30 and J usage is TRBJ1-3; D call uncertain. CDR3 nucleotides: TGTGCCTGGAGTGTACACAGTCCTGGAAACACCATATATTTT. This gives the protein CAWSVHSPGNTIYF.